The TCR beta chain described here comes from a study of blood T cell repertoires in COVID-19. Overall study context: Researchers got acute and convalescent COVID-19 samples from the United States, Italy and Spain. The analysed material was cDNA or gDNA that came from T cells, B-cell-depleted T cells, or PBMCs.

J was trimmed by 5 bases and V by 6 bases; bases with no gene match: 3. Per the germline V gene, CDR1 is MNHEY and CDR2 is SVGAGI. The CDR3 runs to 12 residues. The table came from immunoSEQ multiplex PCR; TCRdb's copy has only in-frame clones and leaves some out. The data hold about 360,000 clones, with around 90% observed a single time. Participant ages covered roughly 18 to 89 years across around 25 US areas. Grouping used clinical history reported by participants in a survey and questionnaire. This TCR derives from a woman aged 40 to 50 with acute COVID-19. Sequenced: PBMCs or T cells enriched from blood (not recorded which). The chain recombines TRBV6-5 with TRBJ2-5, with 7 bases that match TRBD1. The CDR3 is CASRGGSETQYF. CDR3 DNA sequence: TGTGCCAGCAGAGGGGGCTCCGAGACCCAGTACTTC.